The sequence of this T cell receptor beta chain was determined in a study of human T cells and chemical hapten exposure. At the level of the study: TCR yields per sample varied mostly from small pooled library volume differences. General study points: DPC sensitization left the count of TCRs above 1 in 1000 unchanged.

In TCRdb, the RACE reads were re-called with MiXCR into one record per CDR3 protein. The table includes about 28,000 distinct CDR3 sequences, 7.4% detected once. This clonotype was found a few times. Its antigen is unidentified. The time point denotes: healthy volunteer bleed at 2 weeks. The authors' total RNA extraction used unfractionated whole blood. This CDR3 spans 16 amino acids. With 5 bases clipped from V and 7 bases from J, the junction kept 12 bases outside the gene matches. CDR1 and CDR2 (germline): SEHNR, FQNEAQ (reference sequence). The sequencing input was whole blood. This sequence was found in a human donor in good health. Some clones in this sample may be carry-over from other donors' samples. The V gene is TRBV7-9, the J gene TRBJ1-4; 8 nucleotides match TRBD1. CDR3 DNA: TGTGCCAGCAGCATACGACAGGGGACGATCGGTGAAAAACTGTTTTTT. It encodes CASSIRQGTIGEKLFF.